Each of the 8 T cell receptor beta chains below was sequenced from the same sample in a study of identical twins. Each CDR3 protein gets one entry after TCRdb re-called the 5' RACE reads with MiXCR. Among 1.5 million to 2 million distinct CDR3 sequences listed, about 32% were seen once. Sequencing used cord blood. These receptor sequences come from a newborn girl in good health.

As for this clonotype: One end of the junction fails to match germline, which may point to a read error. The chain carries TRBV7-7 and TRBJ2-5; TRBD2 matches at 7 bases. Germline V gene sequence: CDR1 SSHAT, CDR2 FNYEAQ (reference sequence). This CDR3 has 15 residues. CDR3: CASSLAPSGVETQYF. CDR3 coding DNA: TGTGCTAGCAGCTTAGCACCTAGCGGCGTGGAGACCCAGTACTTC. Supplemented by reference TRBV7-7 and TRBJ2-5, the full variable domain reads GAGVSQSPRYKVTKRGQDVTLRCDPISSHATLYWYQQALGQGPEFLTYFNYEAQPDKSGLPSDRFSAERPEGSISTLTIQRTEQRDSAMYRCASSLAPSGVETQYFGPGTRLLVL.

The chain employs TRBV12-3 or TRBV12-4 and TRBJ2-1; TRBD2 agrees at 8 bases. Unmatched junction bases numbered 12, after V lost 10 bases and J lost 1 base. The CDR3 spans 16 residues. CDR3 DNA: TGTGCCACCCTCCGGGGGGGAGTACGGTCCTACAATGAGCAGTTCTTC. The encoded protein is CATLRGGVRSYNEQFF.

V and J are TRBV20-1 and TRBJ2-3, with D possibly TRBD1 on 6 matching bases. Trimming removed 1 base at V and 2 bases at J, with 10 bases between. Germline V gene sequence: CDR1 DFQATT, CDR2 SNEGSKA (reference sequence). The CDR3 spans 14 residues. In DNA, the CDR3 is TGCAGTGCTAGAGTTCCGGGACACACAGATACGCAGTATTTT. Its protein is CSARVPGHTDTQYF.

At least ten counts were recorded for this clonotype. The J gene is TRBJ1-2, the V gene TRBV10-3; D remains ambiguous. This CDR3 is 13 amino acids long. CDR1 is ENHRY and CDR2 is SYGVKD in the germline V gene. Trimming shortened V by 7 bases and J by 0 bases, and 9 bases separated the two germline ends. This chain's CDR3 is CAITSGSNYGYTF. In DNA, the CDR3 is TGTGCCATCACCTCCGGGTCTAACTATGGCTACACCTTC.

The rearrangement links TRBV6-1 to TRBJ2-3, with 10 bases that match TRBD2. V gave up 11 bases and J gave up 1 base; unmatched junction bases: 6. The CDR3 contains 14 residues. The germline CDR1 and CDR2 sequences are MNHNS and SASEGT. DNA for the CDR3: TGTGCCGGAAGCGGGAGGGGGGGCACAGATACGCAGTATTTT. This codes for CAGSGRGGTDTQYF.

The CDR3 reads CASSIREASYGYTF. The CDR3 DNA reads as TGTGCCAGCTCAATCCGGGAAGCTAGCTATGGCTACACCTTC. This rearrangement joins TRBV18 to TRBJ1-2; unclear D gene. The CDR3 runs 14 residues. CDR1 KGHSH and CDR2 LQKENI come from the germline V gene. Trimming took off 5 bases at V and 4 bases at J, with 14 bases between the two ends.

V usage is TRBV12-5 and J usage is TRBJ1-5; no reliable D call. The germline V and J ends were trimmed by 2 bases and 4 bases, with 18 bases remaining between them. There are 17 residues in the CDR3. Germline lookup yields CDR1 LGHNT and CDR2 FRNRAP. CDR3 protein: CASGLPPFGRENQPQHF. CDR3 nucleotide sequence: TGTGCTAGTGGTTTGCCACCTTTCGGGAGGGAGAATCAGCCCCAGCATTTT.

This clonotype was seen more than once but under ten times. The V gene is TRBV9, the J gene TRBJ1-4; tentatively, D is TRBD1 (5 bases). This CDR3 is built from 14 residues. Germline CDR1 reads SGDLS; CDR2 reads YYNGEE. V was clipped by 4 bases and J by 8 bases, with 15 bases between them. The CDR3 DNA follows: TGTGCCAGCAGCCCCAGGGCAGTAGGGGAAAAACTGTTTTTT. Translating it yields CASSPRAVGEKLFF.